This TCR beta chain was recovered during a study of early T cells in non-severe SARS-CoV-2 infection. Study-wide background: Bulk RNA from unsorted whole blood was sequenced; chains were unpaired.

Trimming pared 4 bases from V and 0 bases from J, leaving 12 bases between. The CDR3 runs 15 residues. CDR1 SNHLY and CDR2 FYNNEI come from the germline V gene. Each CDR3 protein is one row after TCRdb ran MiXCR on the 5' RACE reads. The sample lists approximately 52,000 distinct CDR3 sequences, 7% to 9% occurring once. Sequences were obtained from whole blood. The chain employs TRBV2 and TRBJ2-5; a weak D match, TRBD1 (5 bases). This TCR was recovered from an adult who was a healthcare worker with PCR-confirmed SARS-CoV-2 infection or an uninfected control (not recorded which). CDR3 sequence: CASSAGHLYQETQYF. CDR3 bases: TGTGCCAGCAGTGCCGGACACCTGTACCAAGAGACCCAGTACTTC.